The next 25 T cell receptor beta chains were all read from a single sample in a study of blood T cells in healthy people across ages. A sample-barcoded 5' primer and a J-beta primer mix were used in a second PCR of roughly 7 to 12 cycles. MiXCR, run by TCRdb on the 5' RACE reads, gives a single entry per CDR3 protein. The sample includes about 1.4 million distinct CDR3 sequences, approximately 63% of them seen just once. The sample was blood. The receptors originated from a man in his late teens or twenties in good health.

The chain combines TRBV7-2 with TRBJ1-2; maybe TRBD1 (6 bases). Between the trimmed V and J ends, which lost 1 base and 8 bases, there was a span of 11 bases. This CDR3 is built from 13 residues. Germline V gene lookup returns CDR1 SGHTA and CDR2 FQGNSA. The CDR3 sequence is CASSLGQVEGYTF. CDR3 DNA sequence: TGTGCCAGCAGCTTAGGACAGGTGGAGGGCTACACCTTC.

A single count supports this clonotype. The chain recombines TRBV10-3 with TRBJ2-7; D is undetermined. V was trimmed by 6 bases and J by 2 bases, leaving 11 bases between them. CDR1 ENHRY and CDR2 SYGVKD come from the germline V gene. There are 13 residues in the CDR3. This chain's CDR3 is CAISPGGTYEQYF. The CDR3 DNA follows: TGTGCCATCAGCCCAGGCGGCACCTACGAGCAGTACTTC.

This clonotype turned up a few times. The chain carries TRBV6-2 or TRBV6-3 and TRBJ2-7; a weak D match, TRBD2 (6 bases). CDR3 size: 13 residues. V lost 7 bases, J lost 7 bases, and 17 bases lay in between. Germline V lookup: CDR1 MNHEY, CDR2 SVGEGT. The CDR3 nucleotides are TGTGCCAGCACTCTCCCAGGGAGGCGGGAGCAGTACTTC. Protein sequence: CASTLPGRREQYF.

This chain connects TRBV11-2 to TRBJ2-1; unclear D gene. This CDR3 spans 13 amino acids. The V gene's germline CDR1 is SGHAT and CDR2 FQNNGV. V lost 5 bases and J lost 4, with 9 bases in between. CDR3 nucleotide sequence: TGTGCCAGCAGCCCGTTCGTATACAATGAGCAGTTCTTC. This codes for CASSPFVYNEQFF.

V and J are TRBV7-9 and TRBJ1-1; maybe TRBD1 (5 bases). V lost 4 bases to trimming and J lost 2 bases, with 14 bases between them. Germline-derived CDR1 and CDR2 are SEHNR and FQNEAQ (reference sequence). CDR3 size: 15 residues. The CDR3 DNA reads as TGTGCCAGCAGCTCAACAGAAGGGGTTAACACTGAAGCTTTCTTT. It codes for CASSSTEGVNTEAFF.

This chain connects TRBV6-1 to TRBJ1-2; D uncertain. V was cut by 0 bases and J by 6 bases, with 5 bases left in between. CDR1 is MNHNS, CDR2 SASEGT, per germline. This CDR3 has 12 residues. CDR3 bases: TGTGCCAGCAGTGAAGCGAGGGATGGCTACACCTTC. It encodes CASSEARDGYTF.

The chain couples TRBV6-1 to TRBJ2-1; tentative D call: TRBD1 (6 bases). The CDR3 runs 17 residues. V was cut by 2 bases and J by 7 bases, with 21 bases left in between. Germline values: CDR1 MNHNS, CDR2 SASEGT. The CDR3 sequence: CASSELLRAGVVNEQFF. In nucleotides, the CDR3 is TGTGCCAGCAGTGAATTGTTACGGGCAGGGGTGGTGAATGAGCAGTTCTTC.

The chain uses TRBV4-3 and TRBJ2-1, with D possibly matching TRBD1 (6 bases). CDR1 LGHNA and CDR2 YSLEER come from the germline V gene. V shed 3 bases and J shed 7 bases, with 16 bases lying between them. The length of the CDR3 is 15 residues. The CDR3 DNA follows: TGCGCCAGCAGCCAGGATTCGACAGGAGATAATGAGCAGTTCTTC. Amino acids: CASSQDSTGDNEQFF.

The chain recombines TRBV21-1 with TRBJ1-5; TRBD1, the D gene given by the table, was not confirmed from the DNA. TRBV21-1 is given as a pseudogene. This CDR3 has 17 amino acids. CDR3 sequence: CASTAGSRQGRNQPQHF. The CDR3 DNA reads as TGTGCCAGCACCGCCGGGTCGAGACAGGGACGGAATCAGCCCCAGCATTTT.

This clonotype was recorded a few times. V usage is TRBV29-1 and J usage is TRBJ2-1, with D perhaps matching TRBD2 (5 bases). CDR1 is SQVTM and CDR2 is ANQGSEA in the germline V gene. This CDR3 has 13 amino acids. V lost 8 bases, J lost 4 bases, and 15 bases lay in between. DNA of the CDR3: TGCAGCTCATCACTGCGGACTTACAATGAGCAGTTCTTC. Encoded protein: CSSSLRTYNEQFF.

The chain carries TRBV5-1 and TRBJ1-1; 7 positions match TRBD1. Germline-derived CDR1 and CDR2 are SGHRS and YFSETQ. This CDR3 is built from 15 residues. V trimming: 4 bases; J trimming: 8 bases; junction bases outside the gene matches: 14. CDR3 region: CASSSRQGGHFEAFF. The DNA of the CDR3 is TGCGCCAGCAGCAGCCGACAGGGCGGCCATTTCGAAGCTTTCTTT. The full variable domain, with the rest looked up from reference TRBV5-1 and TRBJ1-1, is KAGVTQTPRYLIKTRGQQVTLSCSPISGHRSVSWYQQTPGQGLQFLFEYFSETQRNKGNFPGRFSGRQFSNSRSEMNVSTLELGDSALYLCASSSRQGGHFEAFFGQGTRLTVV.

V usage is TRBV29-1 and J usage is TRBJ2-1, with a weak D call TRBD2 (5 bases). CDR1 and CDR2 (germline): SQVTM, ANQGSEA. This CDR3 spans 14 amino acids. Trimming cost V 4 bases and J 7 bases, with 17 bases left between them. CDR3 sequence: CSVGSDSDGNEQFF. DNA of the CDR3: TGCAGCGTTGGTTCGGACTCCGATGGTAATGAGCAGTTCTTC.

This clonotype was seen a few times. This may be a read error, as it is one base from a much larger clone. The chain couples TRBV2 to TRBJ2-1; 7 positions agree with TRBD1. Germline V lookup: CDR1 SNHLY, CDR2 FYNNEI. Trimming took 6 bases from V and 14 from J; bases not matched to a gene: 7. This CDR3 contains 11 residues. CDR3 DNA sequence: TGTGCCAGCAGCGACAGGGTTGTGGAGTTCTTC. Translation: CASSDRVVEFF.

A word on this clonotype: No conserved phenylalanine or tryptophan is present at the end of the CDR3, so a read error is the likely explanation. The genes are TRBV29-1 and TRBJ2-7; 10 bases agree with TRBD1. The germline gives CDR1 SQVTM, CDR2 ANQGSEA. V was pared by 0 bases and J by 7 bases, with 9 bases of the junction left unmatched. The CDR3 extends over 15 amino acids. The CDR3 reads CSVEEGTGAFGEQYI. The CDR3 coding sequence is TGCAGCGTTGAAGAAGGGACAGGGGCCTTCGGGGAGCAGTACATC.

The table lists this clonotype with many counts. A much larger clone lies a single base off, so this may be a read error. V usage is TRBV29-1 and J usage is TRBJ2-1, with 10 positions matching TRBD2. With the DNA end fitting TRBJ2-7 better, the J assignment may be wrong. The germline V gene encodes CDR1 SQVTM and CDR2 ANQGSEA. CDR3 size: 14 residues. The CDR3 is CSVRSGGASNEQYF. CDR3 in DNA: TGCAGCGTTAGAAGCGGGGGGGCCAGCAATGAGCAGTACTTC.

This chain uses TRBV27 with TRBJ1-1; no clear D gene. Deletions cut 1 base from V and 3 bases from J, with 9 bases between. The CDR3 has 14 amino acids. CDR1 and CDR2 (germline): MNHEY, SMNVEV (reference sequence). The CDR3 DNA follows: TGTGCCAGCAGTTTATATGGAACGGACACTGAAGCTTTCTTT. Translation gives CASSLYGTDTEAFF.

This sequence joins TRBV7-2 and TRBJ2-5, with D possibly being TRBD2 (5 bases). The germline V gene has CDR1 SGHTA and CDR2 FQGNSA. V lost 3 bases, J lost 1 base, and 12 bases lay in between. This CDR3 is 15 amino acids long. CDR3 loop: CASSFPLAFQETQYF. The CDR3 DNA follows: TGTGCCAGCAGCTTTCCTCTAGCCTTCCAAGAGACCCAGTACTTC.

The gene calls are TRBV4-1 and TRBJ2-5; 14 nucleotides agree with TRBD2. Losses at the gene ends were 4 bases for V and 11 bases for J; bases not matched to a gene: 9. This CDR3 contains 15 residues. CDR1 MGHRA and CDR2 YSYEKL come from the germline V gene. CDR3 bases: TGCGCCAGCAGCCGCGGGACTAGCGGGAGTAATGAGCAGTACTTC. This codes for CASSRGTSGSNEQYF.

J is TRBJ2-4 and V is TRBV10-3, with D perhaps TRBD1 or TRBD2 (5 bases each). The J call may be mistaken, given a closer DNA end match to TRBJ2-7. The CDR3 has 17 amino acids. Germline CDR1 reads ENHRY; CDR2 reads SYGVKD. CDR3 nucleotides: TGTGCCATCAGTGAGTGGATCTCGGGACGCACAACCTACGAGCAGTACTTC. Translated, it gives CAISEWISGRTTYEQYF.

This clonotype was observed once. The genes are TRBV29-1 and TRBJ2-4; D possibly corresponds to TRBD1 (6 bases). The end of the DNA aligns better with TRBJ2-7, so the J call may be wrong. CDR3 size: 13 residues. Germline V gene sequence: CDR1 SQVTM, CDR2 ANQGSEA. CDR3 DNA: TGCAGCGGTGCGGACAGCCAATCCTACGAGCAGTACTTC. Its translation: CSGADSQSYEQYF.

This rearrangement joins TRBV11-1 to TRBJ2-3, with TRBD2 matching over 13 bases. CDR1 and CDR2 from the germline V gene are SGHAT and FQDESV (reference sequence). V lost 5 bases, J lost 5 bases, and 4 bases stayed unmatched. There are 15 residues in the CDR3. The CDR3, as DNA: TGTGCCAGCAGCACTAGCGGGAGGGCGGGAGATACGCAGTATTTT. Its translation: CASSTSGRAGDTQYF.

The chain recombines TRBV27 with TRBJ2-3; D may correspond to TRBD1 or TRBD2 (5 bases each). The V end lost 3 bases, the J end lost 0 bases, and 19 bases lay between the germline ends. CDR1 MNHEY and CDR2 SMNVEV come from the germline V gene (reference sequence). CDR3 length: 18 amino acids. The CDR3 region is CASSFGDGSPTSTDTQYF. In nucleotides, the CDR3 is TGTGCCAGCAGTTTTGGGGACGGCAGTCCCACTAGCACAGATACGCAGTATTTT.

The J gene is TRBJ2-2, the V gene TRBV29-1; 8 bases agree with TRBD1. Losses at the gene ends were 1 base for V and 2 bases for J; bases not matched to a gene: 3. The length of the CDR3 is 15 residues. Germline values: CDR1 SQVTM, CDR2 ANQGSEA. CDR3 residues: CSVEAGQANTGELFF. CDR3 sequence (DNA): TGCAGCGTTGAAGCGGGACAGGCAAACACCGGGGAGCTGTTTTTT.

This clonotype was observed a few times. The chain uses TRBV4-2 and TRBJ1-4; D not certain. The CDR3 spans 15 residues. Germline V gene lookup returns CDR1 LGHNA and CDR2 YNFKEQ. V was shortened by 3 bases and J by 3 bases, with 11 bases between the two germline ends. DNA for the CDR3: TGTGCCAGCAGCCAGGCACCCGGGCCTAATGAAAAACTGTTTTTT. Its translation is CASSQAPGPNEKLFF.

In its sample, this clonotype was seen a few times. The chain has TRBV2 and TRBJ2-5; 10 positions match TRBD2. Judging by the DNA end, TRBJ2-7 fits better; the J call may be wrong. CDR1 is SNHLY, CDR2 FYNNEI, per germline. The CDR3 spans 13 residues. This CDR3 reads CASEAGGRDEQYF. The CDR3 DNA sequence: TGTGCCAGCGAAGCGGGAGGGCGCGACGAGCAGTACTTC.